The 21 T cell receptor beta chains presented below share a single source sample, sequenced in a study of monozygotic twins with inflammatory bowel disease. Following a re-call of the 5' RACE reads, TCRdb has one entry per CDR3 protein and lacks DNA. The sample has 200,000 to 250,000 distinct CDR3 sequences. The source material was blood. The receptor set was obtained from a human donor with ulcerative colitis or Crohn's disease, or a healthy co-twin of an affected twin (not recorded which).

The V and J genes are TRBV18 and TRBJ1-5. Per germline, CDR1 KGHSH and CDR2 LQKENI. The length of the CDR3 is 14 residues. CDR3 residues: CASSPGGEGQPQHF.

V usage is TRBV7-9 and J usage is TRBJ2-3; with no DNA, the TCRdb D assignment of TRBD1 cannot be verified. Per the germline V gene, CDR1 is SEHNR and CDR2 is FQNEAQ (reference sequence). The CDR3 consists of 16 residues. CDR3 sequence: CASSGHQGDPTDTQYF.

V gene TRBV6-5 combines with J gene TRBJ1-1; TCRdb's assignment of TRBD1 cannot be checked, as there is no DNA. CDR1 and CDR2 (germline): MNHEY, SVGAGI. The CDR3 covers 16 residues. CDR3 protein: CASSSDRGLMNTEAFF.

This chain joins TRBV7-2 and TRBJ2-7; TCRdb picks TRBD1, but there is no DNA to check that call. CDR1 and CDR2 from the germline V gene are SGHTA and FQGNSA. The CDR3 totals 16 residues. CDR3 sequence reads: CASSSSWGPGTYEQYF.

CDR3: CASSIKGSPYNEQFF. This rearrangement joins TRBV19 to TRBJ2-1; TCRdb proposes TRBD1, but this gene call is untestable without DNA. Germline values: CDR1 LNHDA, CDR2 SQIVND (reference sequence). There are 15 residues in the CDR3.

This sequence joins TRBV6-2 or TRBV6-3 and TRBJ2-7; lacking DNA, the TRBD1 call made by TCRdb goes unchecked. CDR1 and CDR2 (germline): MNHEY, SVGEGT. The CDR3 contains 14 residues. The CDR3: CASSSTGPREEQYF.

The chain uses TRBV4-2 and TRBJ2-5. The germline V gene has CDR1 LGHNA and CDR2 YNFKEQ. There are 12 residues in the CDR3. The CDR3 sequence is CASSRSLETQYF.

V is TRBV7-7 and J is TRBJ2-2; checking the TCRdb D call of TRBD1 is not possible without DNA. The CDR3 covers 15 residues. Germline CDR1 SSHAT, CDR2 FNYEAQ (reference sequence). CDR3 amino acids: CASSTGTANTGELFF. The full variable domain, rest sourced from reference TRBV7-7 and TRBJ2-2, is GAGVSQSPRYKVTKRGQDVTLRCDPISSHATLYWYQQALGQGPEFLTYFNYEAQPDKSGLPSDRFSAERPEGSISTLTIQRTEQRDSAMYRCASSTGTANTGELFFGEGSRLTVL.

J is TRBJ2-7 and V is TRBV6-5. The CDR3 spans 14 residues. Germline V gives CDR1 MNHEY, CDR2 SVGAGI. The CDR3 region is CASSSLTVSYEQYF.

The chain recombines TRBV20-1 with TRBJ2-1. Germline V CDR1 and CDR2: DFQATT, SNEGSKA (reference sequence). This CDR3 has 13 amino acids. The CDR3: CSAHRGSYNEQFF.

This sequence joins TRBV5-1 and TRBJ2-2; there is no DNA to check the TCRdb D call of TRBD2. The CDR3 has 18 residues. In germline, CDR1 is SGHRS, CDR2 YFSETQ. The CDR3: CASSLEIRLAGGTGELFF.

The V and J genes are TRBV29-1 and TRBJ1-1. Germline loops: CDR1 SQVTM, CDR2 ANQGSEA. The CDR3 covers 13 residues. CDR3 amino acids: CSVKGRLNTEAFF.

The chain's CDR3 is CASSLRRGAGTEAFF. The V and J genes are TRBV7-2 and TRBJ1-1; the TCRdb call, TRBD1, lacks DNA for checking. The CDR3 runs to 15 residues. CDR1 SGHTA and CDR2 FQGNSA come from the germline V gene.

This chain links TRBV7-6 with TRBJ2-3; TCRdb's assignment of TRBD2 cannot be checked, as there is no DNA. This CDR3 has 16 amino acids. CDR1 SGHVS and CDR2 FNYEAQ come from the germline V gene. The CDR3 reads CASSLRTSGGTDTQYF.

The rearrangement links TRBV18 to TRBJ1-1. The CDR3 loop spans 15 amino acids. Germline V gives CDR1 KGHSH, CDR2 LQKENI. CDR3 protein: CASSPLVYPNTEAFF.

This rearrangement joins TRBV18 to TRBJ1-2; TCRdb picks TRBD1, but there is no DNA to check that call. This CDR3 spans 13 amino acids. CDR1 is KGHSH and CDR2 is LQKENI in the germline V gene. The CDR3 is CASSQNRENGYTF.

This rearrangement joins TRBV5-1 to TRBJ2-3; TCRdb lists TRBD2, though no DNA is available to test this call. Germline V gives CDR1 SGHRS, CDR2 YFSETQ. The CDR3 consists of 14 residues. The CDR3 protein is CASSRGGEADTQYF.

CDR3 residues: CASSLDSGPSYNEQFF. V and J are TRBV11-3 and TRBJ2-1; TCRdb indicates TRBD2, and absent DNA this call remains unverified. CDR1 and CDR2 from the germline V gene are SGHNT and YENEEA. The CDR3 contains 16 residues. Full variable domain (rest looked up from reference TRBV11-3 and TRBJ2-1): EAGVVQSPRYKIIEKKQPVAFWCNPISGHNTLYWYLQNLGQGPELLIRYENEEAVDDSQLPKDRFSAERLKGVDSTLKIQPAELGDSAVYLCASSLDSGPSYNEQFFGPGTRLTVL.

This chain connects TRBV24-1 to TRBJ2-3; TCRdb indicates TRBD1, and absent DNA this call remains unverified. Per the germline V gene, CDR1 is KGHDR and CDR2 is SFDVKD. The CDR3 consists of 14 residues. The CDR3: CATSDPGTTDTQYF.

The chain has TRBV9 and TRBJ2-3. The CDR3 loop spans 15 amino acids. Germline values: CDR1 SGDLS, CDR2 YYNGEE. CDR3 in amino acids: CASSVSSRLSDTQYF.

The J gene is TRBJ1-6, the V gene TRBV5-1; TCRdb calls TRBD1, which cannot be checked without DNA. The CDR3 loop spans 15 amino acids. Germline V gives CDR1 SGHRS, CDR2 YFSETQ. CDR3 residues: CASSLNGGAGSPLHF.